This TCR beta chain was recovered during a study of OX40 agonist ivuxolimab in advanced cancers. On the study more broadly: Therapy given before enrollment (anti-PD-1, anti-PD-L1 or anti-CTLA-4) was allowed, and 40% had some.

Germline values: CDR1 MDHEN, CDR2 SYDVKM. V lost 5 bases and J lost 5, with 9 bases in between. The CDR3 is made up of 12 amino acids. The data were produced by immunoSEQ multiplex PCR, yet TCRdb's version contains in-frame clones alone and is incomplete. The sample records tens of thousands of clones, around 87% being singletons. The TCR comes from an adult with an advanced solid tumor such as melanoma, head and neck, liver or kidney cancer. The sequencing used CD4+ or CD8+ T cells sorted from blood, collected in a trial of the OX40 agonist ivuxolimab. The rearrangement joins TRBV28 to TRBJ1-2; D is ambiguous. The CDR3, as DNA: TGTGCCAGCAGTGACCTTTTGTATGGCTACACCTTC. This codes for CASSDLLYGYTF.